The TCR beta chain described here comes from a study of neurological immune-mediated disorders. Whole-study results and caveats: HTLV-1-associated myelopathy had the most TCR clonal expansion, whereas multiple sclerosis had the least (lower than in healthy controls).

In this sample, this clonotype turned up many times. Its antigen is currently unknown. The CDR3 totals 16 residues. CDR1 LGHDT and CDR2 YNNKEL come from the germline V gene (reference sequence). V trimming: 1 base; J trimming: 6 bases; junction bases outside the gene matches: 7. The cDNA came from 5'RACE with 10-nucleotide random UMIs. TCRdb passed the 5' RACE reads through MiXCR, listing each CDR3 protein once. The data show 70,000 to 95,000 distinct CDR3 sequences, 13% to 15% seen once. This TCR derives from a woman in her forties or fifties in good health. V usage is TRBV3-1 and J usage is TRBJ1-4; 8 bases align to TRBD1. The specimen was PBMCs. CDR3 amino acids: CASSQGSGTGYEKLFF. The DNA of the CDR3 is TGTGCCAGCAGCCAAGGGTCCGGGACAGGCTATGAAAAACTGTTTTTT.